A selection of T cell receptor beta chains follows, all from one sample in a study of blood T cells in healthy people across ages. Via MiXCR, TCRdb re-called the 5' RACE reads, giving one row per CDR3 protein. Altogether about 1,600,000 distinct CDR3 sequences are present, around two fifths being singletons, with the ten largest covering around 8%. Sequencing was done on a sample of blood. The receptor source for this set is a woman younger than 35 in good health. The CDR3 runs from the conserved cysteine through the conserved F or W. Each record gives: clone size, CDR3 length, J gene, V gene, D gene, CDR3 protein, CDR3 DNA. The D gene is left open where the match is weak. A clone size is listed for some rows: how often the clone was seen (once, few, many), or a class if it is expanded.

few | 13 | TRBJ1-2 | TRBV6-1 | . | CASRADGNYGYTF | TGTGCCAGCAGGGCTGACGGCAACTATGGCTACACCTTC
. | 15 | TRBJ1-2 | TRBV7-2 | TRBD1 | CASSISGGSNYGYTF | TGTGCCAGCAGCATATCAGGGGGGTCTAACTATGGCTACACCTTC
. | 16 | TRBJ1-6 | TRBV7-2 | . | CASSDRTAFYNSPLHF | TGTGCCAGCAGCGACCGGACGGCTTTCTATAATTCACCCCTCCACTTT
. | 16 | TRBJ2-4 | TRBV11-2 | . | CASSLSASLVKNIQYF | TGTGCCAGCAGCTTATCGGCCAGCCTAGTCAAAAACATTCAGTACTTC
few | 14 | TRBJ2-5 | TRBV12-3/TRBV12-4 | TRBD2 | CASRGTSGGETQYF | TGTGCCAGCAGAGGGACTAGCGGGGGCGAGACCCAGTACTTC
. | 18 | TRBJ2-2 | TRBV13 | TRBD1 | CASSPRRTGGTNTGELFF | TGTGCCAGCAGCCCAAGACGGACAGGCGGAACGAACACCGGGGAGCTGTTTTTT
few | 17 | TRBJ2-1 | TRBV20-1 | . | CSARVVGPGGSYNEQFF | .
. | 15 | TRBJ2-5 | TRBV5-5 | . | CASSFSVNGQETQYF | TGTGCCAGCAGCTTTTCAGTTAATGGACAGGAGACCCAGTACTTC
few | 16 | TRBJ2-7 | TRBV3-1 | TRBD1 | CASSQDPRQGTYEQYF | TGTGCCAGCAGCCAAGATCCCCGACAGGGGACCTACGAGCAGTACTTC
few | 14 | TRBJ1-6 | TRBV10-3 | . | CAISEGARVSPLHF | TGTGCCATCAGTGAGGGGGCGCGAGTCTCACCCCTCCACTTT
few | 15 | TRBJ2-7 | TRBV6-4 | TRBD1 | CASSDRDRDSYEQYF | TGTGCCAGCAGTGACCGGGACAGGGATTCCTACGAGCAGTACTTC
few | 14 | TRBJ2-7 | TRBV9 | TRBD2 | CASSVALADYEQYF | TGTGCCAGCAGTGTAGCACTAGCGGACTACGAGCAGTACTTC
. | 12 | TRBJ2-5 | TRBV29-1 | . | CSGGHLYNEQYF | TGCAGTGGTGGACACCTCTACAATGAGCAGTACTTC
. | 18 | TRBJ2-3 | TRBV3-1 | . | CASSQDPPGGAGTDTQYF | TGTGCCAGCAGCCAAGATCCGCCTGGAGGGGCTGGCACAGATACGCAGTATTTT
. | 13 | TRBJ2-5 | TRBV29-1 | TRBD2 | CSVELAGRKTQYF | TGCAGCGTTGAACTAGCGGGGAGGAAGACCCAGTACTTC
. | 15 | TRBJ2-1 | TRBV10-1 | . | CASSVAGQPYNEQFF | TGCGCCAGCAGTGTGGCGGGACAGCCCTACAATGAGCAGTTCTTC
. | 16 | TRBJ2-7 | TRBV6-1 | TRBD1 | CASSVSRGLGSYEQYF | TGTGCCAGCAGTGTCTCCAGGGGGTTGGGATCCTACGAGCAGTACTTC
. | 16 | TRBJ2-1 | TRBV7-3 | TRBD1 | CASSLRSEDRGNEQFF | TGTGCCAGCAGCTTGAGATCCGAAGACAGGGGAAATGAGCAGTTCTTC
. | 15 | TRBJ2-1 | TRBV2 | . | CASCGRQSMGETQFF | TGTGCCAGCTGTGGGCGACAGAGCATGGGGGAGACCCAGTTCTTC
. | 14 | TRBJ2-7 | TRBV6-1 | . | CASSERGHNGEQYF | TGTGCCAGCAGTGAACGAGGTCACAACGGGGAGCAGTACTTC
. | 13 | TRBJ1-1 | TRBV7-3 | . | CASSSETDTEAFF | TGTGCCAGCAGCTCTGAGACAGACACTGAAGCTTTCTTT
. | 17 | TRBJ1-4 | TRBV4-3 | . | CASSQAYRVATNEKLFF | TGCGCCAGCAGCCAAGCGTACAGAGTAGCAACTAATGAAAAACTGTTTTTT
few | 14 | TRBJ1-1 | TRBV15 | . | CATTNWGRASEAFF | TGTGCCACCACCAACTGGGGACGGGCTTCTGAAGCTTTCTTT
. | 15 | TRBJ2-2 | TRBV27 | . | CASSRGTLNTGELFF | TGTGCCAGCTCGCGCGGAACCCTGAACACCGGGGAGCTGTTTTTT
. | 18 | TRBJ1-2 | TRBV13 | TRBD1 | CATKDLRDRGLENYGYTF | TGTGCCACCAAGGATCTAAGAGACAGGGGCTTAGAGAACTATGGCTACACCTTC
few | 15 | TRBJ2-1 | TRBV5-1 | . | CASSFRPGHNNEQFF | TGCGCCAGCAGCTTTCGACCGGGACATAACAATGAGCAGTTCTTC
. | 14 | TRBJ2-4 | TRBV20-1 | TRBD1 | CSARDPGTDYGQYF | TGCAGTGCTAGAGATCCCGGGACAGATTACGGGCAGTACTTC
. | 16 | TRBJ1-1 | TRBV7-8 | . | CASSLGTLRVNTEAFF | TGTGCCAGCAGCTTAGGGACTCTCAGGGTGAACACTGAAGCTTTCTTT
. | 13 | TRBJ1-5 | TRBV28 | TRBD1 | CASKQGLGQPQHF | TGTGCCAGCAAACAGGGGCTAGGGCAGCCCCAGCATTTT
few | 14 | TRBJ2-7 | TRBV5-1 | TRBD1 | CASRRDRDTYEQYF | TGCGCCAGCAGGCGGGACAGGGATACCTACGAGCAGTACTTC
. | 16 | TRBJ2-1 | TRBV6-1 | TRBD2 | CASSPRASSGMNEQFF | TGTGCCAGCAGTCCTAGGGCGTCTAGCGGGATGAATGAGCAGTTCTTC
. | 14 | TRBJ1-1 | TRBV7-9 | . | CASTWGGADTEAFF | TGTGCCAGCACCTGGGGGGGCGCGGACACTGAAGCTTTCTTT
. | 17 | TRBJ1-1 | TRBV6-1 | . | CASSEGVGVGGGTEAFF | TGTGCCAGCAGTGAAGGCGTCGGAGTTGGGGGGGGTACTGAAGCTTTCTTT
. | 14 | TRBJ2-2 | TRBV6-5 | . | CAASGQMNTGELFF | TGTGCAGCCTCTGGACAGATGAACACCGGGGAGCTGTTTTTT
. | 17 | TRBJ2-7 | TRBV6-2/TRBV6-3 | TRBD1 | CASSPIPGQRSSYEQYF | TGTGCCAGCAGCCCGATCCCGGGACAGAGAAGCTCCTACGAGCAGTATTTC
few | 18 | TRBJ2-7 | TRBV3-1 | . | CASSQKVARRTSSYEQYF | TGTGCCAGCAGCCAAAAAGTAGCCCGACGGACCAGCTCCTACGAGCAGTACTTC
. | 17 | TRBJ2-6 | TRBV5-6 | TRBD1 | CASSPQGPVSGANVLTF | TGTGCCAGCAGCCCACAGGGGCCCGTCTCTGGGGCCAACGTCCTGACGTTC
few | 15 | TRBJ1-6 | TRBV5-1 | TRBD1 | CASSLETGMDSPLHF | TGCGCCAGCAGCTTGGAGACAGGGATGGATTCACCCCTCCACTTT
. | 17 | TRBJ2-3 | TRBV20-1 | TRBD2 | CSARGPLSGRSADTQYF | TGCAGTGCTAGGGGACCTCTTAGCGGGAGAAGCGCAGATACGCAGTATTTT